These 6 T cell receptor beta chains share one sample of origin, sequenced in a study of molecular identifiers for immune sequencing clone quantification (dated by TCRdb to 2016 to 2019). Library preparation was by PCR. The sequencing machine was an Illumina HiSeq 4000. In-frame beta chains were kept once TCRdb had trimmed the public reads at Q25 with fastp and called clones with MiXCR. One record per CDR3 amino acid sequence lists the most common genes and DNA. Within this sample are about 500,000 distinct CDR3 sequences, with 20% to 25% of them counted one time only. The top ten constitute about 0.8% of the sample. Specimen: naive CD8+ T cells from blood, with Jurkat cell RNA spiked in. The cell subset or site label of this sample denotes: FACS-sorted CD8+CD4-CCR7+CD45RA+ naive T cells. Receptors originate from a human donor in good health. Some libraries in this study had Jurkat cell RNA spiked in.

Regarding this clonotype: Given a much more abundant clone one base away, this may be a read error. The chain uses TRBV6-5 and TRBJ2-6, with a tentative D call TRBD2 (7 bases). V gave up 7 bases and J gave up 0 bases, with 10 bases separating them. Germline V gene lookup returns CDR1 MNHEY and CDR2 SVGAGI. The CDR3 is made up of 15 amino acids. In DNA, the CDR3 is TGTGCCAGCAAAGGGGGGGTCTCTGGGGCCAACGTCCTGACTTTC. Its protein product is CASKGGVSGANVLTF.

This clonotype was seen more than once but under ten times. The rearrangement uses TRBV12-3 or TRBV12-4 and TRBJ1-5; D remains unclear. The germline V and J ends were trimmed by 5 bases and 5 bases, with 13 bases remaining between them. The CDR3 loop spans 14 amino acids. The CDR3 spells CASSRLGVHQPQHF. The CDR3 nucleotides are TGTGCCAGCAGTCGTTTGGGAGTTCATCAGCCCCAGCATTTT.

There are many counts of this clonotype. The genes are TRBV6-2 or TRBV6-3 and TRBJ2-7; D is unresolved. The V gene's germline CDR1 is MNHEY and CDR2 SVGEGT. Trimming left V 7 bases short and J 4 bases short, with 17 bases between. This CDR3 comprises 14 residues. The CDR3 sequence: CASTPARPGYEQYF. CDR3 coding DNA: TGTGCCAGCACCCCAGCGCGGCCCGGTTACGAGCAGTACTTC.

This chain uses TRBV5-4 with TRBJ2-3, with no clear D. Between the trimmed V and J ends, which lost 6 bases and 0 bases, there was a span of 11 bases. Per germline, CDR1 SGHNT and CDR2 YYREEE (reference sequence). This CDR3 is built from 14 residues. The CDR3 sequence: CASIGPSSTDTQYF. In DNA, the CDR3 is TGTGCCAGCATAGGGCCTTCTAGCACAGATACGCAGTATTTT.

As to this clonotype: Just one base apart from a much larger clone, this may be a read error. This sequence joins TRBV2 and TRBJ1-5, with 8 bases fitting TRBD1. Germline V gene data show CDR1 as SNHLY and CDR2 as FYNNEI. Trimming cost V 8 bases and J 1 base; bases outside gene matches: 10. The length of the CDR3 is 16 residues. This CDR3 is CASQDREVRSNQPQHF. The CDR3 DNA reads as TGTGCCAGCCAGGACAGGGAAGTCAGAAGCAATCAGCCCCAGCATTTT.

This clonotype was picked up many times. The chain employs TRBV12-3 or TRBV12-4 and TRBJ1-4, with a tentative D call TRBD1 (5 bases). Between the trimmed V and J ends, which lost 5 bases and 0 bases, there was a span of 13 bases. This CDR3 is built from 16 residues. This CDR3 is CASSRTDSATNEKLFF. The CDR3 DNA reads as TGTGCCAGCAGTCGGACCGACAGTGCAACTAATGAAAAACTGTTTTTT.